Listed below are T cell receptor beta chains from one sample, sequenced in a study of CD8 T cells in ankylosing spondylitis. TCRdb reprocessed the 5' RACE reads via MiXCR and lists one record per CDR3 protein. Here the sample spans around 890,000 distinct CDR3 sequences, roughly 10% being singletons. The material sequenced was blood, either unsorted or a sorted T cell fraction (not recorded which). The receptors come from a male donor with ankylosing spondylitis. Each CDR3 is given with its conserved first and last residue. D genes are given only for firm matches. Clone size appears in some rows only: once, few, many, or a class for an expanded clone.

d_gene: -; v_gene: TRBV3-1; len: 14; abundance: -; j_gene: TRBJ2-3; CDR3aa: CASSQVGGADTQYF; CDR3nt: TGTGCCAGCAGCCAAGTGGGGGGAGCGGATACGCAGTATTTT
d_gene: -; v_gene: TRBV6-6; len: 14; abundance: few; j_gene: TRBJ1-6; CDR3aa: CASRSTVQISPLHF; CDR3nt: TGTGCCAGCAGGTCGACAGTTCAGATTTCACCCCTCCACTTT
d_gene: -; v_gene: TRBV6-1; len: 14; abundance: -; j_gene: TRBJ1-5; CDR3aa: CASSERGTWQPQHF; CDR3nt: TGTGCCAGCAGTGAACGTGGGACGTGGCAGCCCCAGCATTTT
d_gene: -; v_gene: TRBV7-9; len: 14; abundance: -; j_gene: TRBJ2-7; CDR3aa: CASSPRDFPYEQYF; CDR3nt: TGTGCCAGCAGCCCCCGGGACTTTCCCTACGAGCAGTACTTC
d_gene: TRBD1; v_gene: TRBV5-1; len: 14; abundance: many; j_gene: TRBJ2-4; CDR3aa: CASSFRGLENIQYF; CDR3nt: TGCGCCAGCAGCTTCAGGGGGCTAGAGAACATTCAGTACTTC
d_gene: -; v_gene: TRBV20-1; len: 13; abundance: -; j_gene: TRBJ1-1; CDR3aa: CSARDSAGFEAFF; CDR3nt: TGCAGTGCTAGAGATAGCGCGGGATTCGAAGCTTTCTTT
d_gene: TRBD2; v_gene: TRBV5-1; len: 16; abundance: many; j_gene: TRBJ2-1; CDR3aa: CASSTSTSGSYNEQFF; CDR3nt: TGCGCCAGCAGCACCTCGACTAGCGGATCCTACAATGAGCAGTTCTTC
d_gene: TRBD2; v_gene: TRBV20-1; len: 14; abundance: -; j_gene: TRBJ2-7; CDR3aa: CSAGRGRASGEQYF; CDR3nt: TGCAGTGCCGGGAGGGGCAGGGCAAGCGGGGAGCAGTACTTC
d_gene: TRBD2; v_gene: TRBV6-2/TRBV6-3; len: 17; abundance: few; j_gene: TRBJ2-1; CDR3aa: CASSYAWTSGSGNEQFF; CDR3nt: TGTGCCAGCAGTTACGCCTGGACTAGCGGGAGCGGGAATGAGCAGTTCTTC
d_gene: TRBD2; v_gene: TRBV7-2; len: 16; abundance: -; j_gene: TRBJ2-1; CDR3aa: CASSLGHGRANNEQFF; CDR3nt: TGTGCCAGCAGCTTAGGTCACGGGAGGGCTAACAATGAGCAGTTCTTC
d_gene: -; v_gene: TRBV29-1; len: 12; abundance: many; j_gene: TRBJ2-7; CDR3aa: CSVVEGGYEQYF; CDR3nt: TGCAGCGTTGTGGAAGGGGGCTACGAGCAGTACTTC
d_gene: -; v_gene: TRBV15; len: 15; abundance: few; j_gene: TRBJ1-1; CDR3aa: CATSKRQPRNTEAFF; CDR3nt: TGTGCCACCAGCAAAAGACAGCCGAGGAACACTGAAGCTTTCTTT
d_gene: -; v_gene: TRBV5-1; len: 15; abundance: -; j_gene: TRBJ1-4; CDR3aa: CASSPTGTTNEKLFF; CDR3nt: TGCGCCAGCAGCCCAACAGGGACAACTAATGAAAAACTGTTTTTT
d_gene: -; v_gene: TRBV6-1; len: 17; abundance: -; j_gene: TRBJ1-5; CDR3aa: CASSPRHPEQNNQPQHF; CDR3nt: TGTGCCAGCAGTCCCCGTCATCCGGAGCAAAACAATCAGCCCCAGCATTTT
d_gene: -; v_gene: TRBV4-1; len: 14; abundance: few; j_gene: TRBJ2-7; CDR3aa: CASAPDYDFYEQYF; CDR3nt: TGCGCCAGCGCCCCCGACTACGACTTCTACGAGCAGTACTTC
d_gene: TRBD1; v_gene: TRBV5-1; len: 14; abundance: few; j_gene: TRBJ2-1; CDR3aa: CASSYRDRGGEQFF; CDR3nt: TGCGCCAGCAGCTATCGGGACAGGGGAGGTGAGCAGTTCTTC
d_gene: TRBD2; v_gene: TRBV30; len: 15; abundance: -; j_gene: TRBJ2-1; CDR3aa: CAWSAGLAGVNEQFF; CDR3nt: TGTGCCTGGAGTGCGGGACTAGCGGGAGTCAATGAGCAGTTCTTC
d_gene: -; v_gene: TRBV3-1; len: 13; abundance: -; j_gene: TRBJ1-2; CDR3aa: CASGDLIPYGYTF; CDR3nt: TGTGCCAGCGGGGACCTCATCCCCTATGGCTACACCTTC
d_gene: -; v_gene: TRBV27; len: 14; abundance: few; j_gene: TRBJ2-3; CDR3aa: CASFKPGIPDTQYF; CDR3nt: TGTGCCAGTTTTAAACCGGGGATCCCAGATACGCAGTATTTT
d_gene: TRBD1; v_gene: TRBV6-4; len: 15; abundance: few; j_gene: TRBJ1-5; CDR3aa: CASSDSDREKQPQHF; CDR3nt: TGTGCCAGCAGTGACTCGGACAGGGAAAAACAGCCCCAGCATTTT
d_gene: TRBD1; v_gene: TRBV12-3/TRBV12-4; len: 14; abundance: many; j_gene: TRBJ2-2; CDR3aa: CASREGQGNGELFF; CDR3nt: TGTGCCAGCAGGGAGGGACAGGGGAACGGGGAGCTGTTTTTT
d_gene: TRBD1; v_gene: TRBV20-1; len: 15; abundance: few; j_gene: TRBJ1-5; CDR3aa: CSAADRGLRNQPQHF; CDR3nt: TGCAGTGCCGCCGACAGGGGCCTTAGGAATCAGCCCCAGCATTTT
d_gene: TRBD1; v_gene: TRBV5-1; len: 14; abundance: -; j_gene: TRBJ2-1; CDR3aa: CASSSPDRGDEQFF; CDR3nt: TGCGCCAGCAGCTCGCCGGACAGGGGAGATGAGCAGTTCTTC
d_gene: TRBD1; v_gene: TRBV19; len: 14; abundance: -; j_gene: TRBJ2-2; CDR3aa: CASLDRAGTGELFF; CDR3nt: TGTGCCAGTCTGGACAGGGCAGGGACCGGGGAGCTGTTTTTT
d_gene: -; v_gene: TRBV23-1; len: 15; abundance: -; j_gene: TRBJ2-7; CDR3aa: CASSQSGDALYEQYF; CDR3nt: TGCGCCAGCAGTCAATCGGGGGACGCCCTATACGAGCAGTACTTC
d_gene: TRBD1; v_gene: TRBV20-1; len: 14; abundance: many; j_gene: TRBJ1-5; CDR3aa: CSARPDRGNQPQHF; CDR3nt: TGCAGTGCTAGACCGGACAGGGGCAATCAGCCCCAGCATTTT
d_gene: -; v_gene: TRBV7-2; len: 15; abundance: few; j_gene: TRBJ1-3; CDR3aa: CASSLDRYSGNTIYF; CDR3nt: TGTGCCAGCAGCTTAGATAGGTACAGTGGAAACACCATATATTTT
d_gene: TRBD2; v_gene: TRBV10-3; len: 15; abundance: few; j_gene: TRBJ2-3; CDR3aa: CAISDRGVRGDTQYF; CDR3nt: TGTGCCATCAGTGACCGGGGGGTGCGAGGAGATACGCAGTATTTT
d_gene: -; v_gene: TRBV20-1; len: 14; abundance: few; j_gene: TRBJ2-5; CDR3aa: CSASLPPDQETQYF; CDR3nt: TGCAGTGCTAGTCTCCCCCCGGACCAAGAGACCCAGTACTTC
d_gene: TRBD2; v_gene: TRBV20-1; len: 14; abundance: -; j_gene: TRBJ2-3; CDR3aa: CSARSGSGADTQYF; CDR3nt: TGCAGTGCTAGGTCGGGGAGCGGGGCAGATACGCAGTATTTT
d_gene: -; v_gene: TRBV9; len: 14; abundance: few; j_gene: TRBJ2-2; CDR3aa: CASSVRGNTGELFF; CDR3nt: TGTGCCAGCAGCGTCCGGGGGAACACCGGGGAGCTGTTTTTT
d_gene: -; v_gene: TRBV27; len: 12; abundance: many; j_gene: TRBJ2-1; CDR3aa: CASSPGTHEQFF; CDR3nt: TGTGCCAGCAGTCCGGGGACACATGAGCAGTTCTTC
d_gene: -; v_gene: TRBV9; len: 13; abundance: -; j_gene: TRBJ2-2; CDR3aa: CASRTLNTGELFF; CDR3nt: TGTGCCAGCCGAACTCTGAACACCGGGGAGCTGTTTTTT
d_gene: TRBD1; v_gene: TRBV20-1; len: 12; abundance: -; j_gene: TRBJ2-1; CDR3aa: CSVTGDRGVQFF; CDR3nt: TGCAGTGTTACAGGGGATCGGGGTGTGCAGTTCTTC
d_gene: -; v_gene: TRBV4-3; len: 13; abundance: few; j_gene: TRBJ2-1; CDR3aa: CASSQKGSDEQFF; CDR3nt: TGCGCCAGCAGCCAAAAGGGATCGGATGAGCAGTTCTTC
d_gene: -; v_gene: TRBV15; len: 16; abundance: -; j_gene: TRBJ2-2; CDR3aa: CATSRDPRTNTGELFF; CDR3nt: TGTGCCACCAGCAGAGACCCCCGGACGAACACCGGGGAGCTGTTTTTT
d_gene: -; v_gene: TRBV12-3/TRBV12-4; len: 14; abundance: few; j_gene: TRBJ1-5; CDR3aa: CASSLEAKNQPQHF; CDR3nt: TGTGCCAGCAGTTTAGAGGCGAAAAATCAGCCCCAGCATTTT
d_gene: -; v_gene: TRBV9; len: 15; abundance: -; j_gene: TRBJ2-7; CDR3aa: CASSPRGQRTYEQYF; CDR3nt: TGTGCCAGCAGCCCGCGAGGACAGCGGACCTACGAGCAGTACTTC
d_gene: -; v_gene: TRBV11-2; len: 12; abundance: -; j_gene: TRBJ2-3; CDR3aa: CASSVGANTQYF; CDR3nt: TGTGCCAGCAGCGTCGGGGCCAATACGCAGTATTTT
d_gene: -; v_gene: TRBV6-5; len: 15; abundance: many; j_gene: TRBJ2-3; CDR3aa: CASSYGGAGTDTQYF; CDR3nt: TGTGCCAGCAGTTACGGGGGCGCGGGCACAGATACGCAGTATTTT
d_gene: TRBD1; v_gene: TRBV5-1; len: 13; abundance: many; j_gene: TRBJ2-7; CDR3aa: CASSSGQTYEQYF; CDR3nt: TGCGCCAGCAGCTCGGGACAGACCTACGAGCAGTACTTC
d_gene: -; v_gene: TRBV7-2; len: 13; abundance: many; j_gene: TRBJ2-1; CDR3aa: CASSTRTAREQFF; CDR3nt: TGTGCCAGCAGCACCCGGACCGCTAGGGAGCAGTTCTTC
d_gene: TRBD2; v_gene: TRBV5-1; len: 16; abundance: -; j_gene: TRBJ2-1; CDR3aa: CASSFSVGSGINEQFF; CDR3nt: TGCGCCAGCAGCTTCTCAGTTGGTAGCGGGATAAATGAGCAGTTCTTC
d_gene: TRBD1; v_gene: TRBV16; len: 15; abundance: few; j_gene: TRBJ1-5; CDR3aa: CASSQRGQSNQPQHF; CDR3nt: TGTGCCAGCAGCCAAAGGGGGCAAAGCAATCAGCCCCAGCATTTT
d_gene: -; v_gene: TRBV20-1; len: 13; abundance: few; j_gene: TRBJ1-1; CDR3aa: CSARDPPGGVAFF; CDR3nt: TGCAGTGCTAGAGACCCACCAGGCGGCGTGGCTTTCTTT
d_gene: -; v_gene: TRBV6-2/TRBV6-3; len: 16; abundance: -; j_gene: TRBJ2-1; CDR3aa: CASSYRGGAGYNEQFF; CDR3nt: TGTGCCAGCAGTTATCGCGGTGGGGCCGGGTACAATGAGCAGTTCTTC
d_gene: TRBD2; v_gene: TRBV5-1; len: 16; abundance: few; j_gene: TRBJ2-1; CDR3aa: CASSPGALAGVGEQFF; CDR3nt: TGCGCCAGCAGCCCAGGGGCCCTAGCGGGAGTAGGTGAGCAGTTCTTC
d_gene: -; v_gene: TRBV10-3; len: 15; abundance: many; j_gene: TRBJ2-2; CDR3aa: CAIPAPDLNTGELFF; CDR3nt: TGTGCCATCCCGGCCCCCGATCTGAACACCGGGGAGCTGTTTTTT
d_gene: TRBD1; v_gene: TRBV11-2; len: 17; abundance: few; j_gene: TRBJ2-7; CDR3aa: CASSLIKGWTGGYEQYF; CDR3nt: TGTGCCAGCAGCCTAATCAAAGGGTGGACAGGGGGCTACGAGCAGTACTTC
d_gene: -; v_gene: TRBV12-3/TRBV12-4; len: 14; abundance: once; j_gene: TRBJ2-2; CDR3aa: CASSLPGSTGELFF; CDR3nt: TGTGCCAGCAGTTTGCCAGGAAGCACCGGGGAGCTGTTTTTT
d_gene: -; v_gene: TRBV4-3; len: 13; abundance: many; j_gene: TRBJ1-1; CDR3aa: CASSQYVAGEAFF; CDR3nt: TGCGCCAGCAGCCAATATGTGGCCGGTGAGGCTTTCTTT
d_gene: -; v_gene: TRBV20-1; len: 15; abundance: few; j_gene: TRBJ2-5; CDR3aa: CSAGDRRGNQETQYF; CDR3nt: TGCAGTGCTGGGGACCGAAGAGGTAACCAAGAGACCCAGTACTTC
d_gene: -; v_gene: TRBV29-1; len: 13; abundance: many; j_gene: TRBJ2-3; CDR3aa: CSTRTHSTDTQYF; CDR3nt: TGCAGCACCAGGACTCATAGCACAGATACGCAGTATTTT